This T cell receptor beta chain appears in the sequencing data of a study of spatial heterogeneity in lung cancer. Study details: At a median of about two years after resection, follow-up PBMC samples were sequenced when available. Each unique TCR and UMI combination was seen more than ten times on average in raw reads.

The time point was: blood at routine non-recurrence follow-up after resection. Whole RNA obtained from tumor, nontumor lung or frozen PBMC underwent sequencing without sorting. CDR1 and CDR2 from the germline V gene are ENHRY and SYGVKD. The CDR3 consists of 13 residues. V lost 7 bases and J lost 0, with 7 bases in between. This clonotype was picked up many times. The library protocol tagged each TCR cDNA with a unique molecular identifier. TCRdb reprocessed the 5' RACE reads with MiXCR, giving one entry per CDR3 protein. The data contain 15,000 to 20,000 distinct CDR3 sequences, around 5.9% of them singletons.

This chain connects TRBV10-3 to TRBJ1-3; no definite D call. This receptor was identified in a male donor with early-stage non-small cell lung cancer. The specimen was PBMCs, collected at follow-up. CDR3 sequence: CAITAASGNTIYF. The DNA of the CDR3 is TGTGCCATCACGGCAGCCTCTGGAAACACCATATATTTT.